This T cell receptor (beta chain) originates from a study of shared clonotypes between healthy human individuals. Study outcomes and limitations: Estimated richness values were generally larger in naive subsets than in memory subsets.

The method was immunoSEQ multiplex PCR; TCRdb's version includes in-frame clones alone and lacks a portion of them. This sample has about 2.1 million clones, with 80% to 95% found just once. In regard to this clone: No antigen is known for it.

V dropped 0 bases and J dropped 2; count of bases not matched to a gene: 6. The CDR3 has 16 amino acids. Germline V gives CDR1 SGHRS, CDR2 YFSETQ. CD45RO-negative cells were positively selected for CCR7, leaving out terminally differentiated effector memory CD45RA+ cells. J is TRBJ1-1 and V is TRBV5-1; 8 positions match TRBD1. The source is a man younger than 35 in good health. Some clones in this sample may be carry-over from other donors' samples. Sample: naive CD8+ T cells from PBMCs. The CDR3 loop is CASSLVQGARNTEAFF. CDR3 sequence (DNA): TGCGCCAGCAGCTTGGTGCAGGGGGCGAGAAACACTGAAGCTTTCTTT.